This T cell receptor (beta chain) was sequenced during a study of blood T cell repertoires in COVID-19. Study as a whole: Acute and convalescent COVID-19 samples came from the United States, Italy and Spain. PBMCs, B-cell-depleted T cells, or T cells were the source of the cDNA or gDNA that made up the material.

Looked up from germline, CDR1 is GTSNPN and CDR2 is SVGIG (reference sequence). CDR3 size: 15 residues. Trimming cost V 5 bases and J 8 bases; bases outside gene matches: 17. In the study's own analysis: For nucleated cells, counts were estimated from reference gene primer amplification. Repertoires were generated with immunoSEQ multiplex PCR, while TCRdb's copy carries only in-frame clones and drops some. Clone size and the V and J calls come from that table; the DNA yielded D and trimming. The sample records approximately 200,000 clones, 85% to 90% being singletons. The V and J genes are TRBV30 and TRBJ1-2, with 7 nucleotides matching TRBD1. The sequence derives from a woman under 40 with active or convalescent COVID-19. Sequenced material: peripheral blood. DNA of the CDR3: TGTGCCTGGGGGACAGAACCCCCTATTACCCTCGGCTACACCTTC. The encoded protein is CAWGTEPPITLGYTF.